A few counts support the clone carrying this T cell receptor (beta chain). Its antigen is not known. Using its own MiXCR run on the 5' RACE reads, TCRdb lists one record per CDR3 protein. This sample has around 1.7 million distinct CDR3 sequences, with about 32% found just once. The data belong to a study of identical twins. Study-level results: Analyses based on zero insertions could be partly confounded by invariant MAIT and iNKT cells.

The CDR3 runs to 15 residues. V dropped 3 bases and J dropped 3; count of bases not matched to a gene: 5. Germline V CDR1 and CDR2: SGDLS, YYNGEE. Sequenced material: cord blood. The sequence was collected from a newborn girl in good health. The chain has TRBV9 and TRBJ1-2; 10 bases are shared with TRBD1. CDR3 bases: TGTGCCAGCAGCGCCGGGACAGGGGCCCACTATGGCTACACCTTC. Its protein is CASSAGTGAHYGYTF. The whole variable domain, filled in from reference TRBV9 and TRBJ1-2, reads DSGVTQTPKHLITATGQRVTLRCSPRSGDLSVYWYQQSLDQGLQFLIQYYNGEERAKGNILERFSAQQFPDLHSELNLSSLELGDSALYFCASSAGTGAHYGYTFGSGTRLTVV.